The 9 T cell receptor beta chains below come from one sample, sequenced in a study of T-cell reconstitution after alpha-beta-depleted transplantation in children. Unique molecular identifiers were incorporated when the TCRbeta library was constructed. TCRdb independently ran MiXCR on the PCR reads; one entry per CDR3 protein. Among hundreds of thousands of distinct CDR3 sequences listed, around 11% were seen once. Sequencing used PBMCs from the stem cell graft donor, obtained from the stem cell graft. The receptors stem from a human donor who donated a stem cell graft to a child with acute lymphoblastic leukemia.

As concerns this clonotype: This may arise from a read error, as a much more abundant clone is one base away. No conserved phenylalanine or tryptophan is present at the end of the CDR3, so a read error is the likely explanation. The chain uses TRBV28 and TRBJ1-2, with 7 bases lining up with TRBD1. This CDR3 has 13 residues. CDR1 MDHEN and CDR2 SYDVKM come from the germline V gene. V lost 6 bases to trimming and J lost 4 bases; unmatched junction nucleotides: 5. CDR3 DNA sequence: TGTGCCAGCAGGGGGACAGAGGTCTATGGCTACACCTTG. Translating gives CASRGTEVYGYTL.

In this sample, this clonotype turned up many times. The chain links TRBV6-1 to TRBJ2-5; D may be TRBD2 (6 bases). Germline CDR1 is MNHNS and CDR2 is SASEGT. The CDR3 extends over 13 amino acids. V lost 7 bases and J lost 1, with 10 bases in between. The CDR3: CASKSGSQETQYF. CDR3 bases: TGTGCCAGCAAGTCCGGGAGCCAAGAGACCCAGTACTTC.

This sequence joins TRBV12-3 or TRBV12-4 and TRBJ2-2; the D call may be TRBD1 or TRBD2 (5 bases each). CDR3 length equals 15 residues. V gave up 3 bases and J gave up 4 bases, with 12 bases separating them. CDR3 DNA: TGTGCCAGCAGTTTTTGGGGGAGAGCCACCGGGGAGCTGTTTTTT. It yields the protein CASSFWGRATGELFF.

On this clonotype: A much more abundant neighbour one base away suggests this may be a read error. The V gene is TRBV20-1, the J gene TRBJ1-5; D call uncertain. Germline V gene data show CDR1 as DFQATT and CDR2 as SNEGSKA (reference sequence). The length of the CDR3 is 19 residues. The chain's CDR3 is CCARDLQNWAGHSNQPQHF. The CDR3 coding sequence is TGCTGTGCTAGAGATCTTCAGAATTGGGCAGGCCATAGCAATCAGCCCCAGCATTTT.

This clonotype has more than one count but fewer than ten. CDR3 sequence reads: CASSQSATLGSETQYF. CDR3 nucleotide sequence: TGTGCCAGCAGCCAGAGCGCGACCCTCGGGTCAGAGACCCAGTACTTC. The chain is built from TRBV3-1 and TRBJ2-5; D unresolved. The V gene lost 3 bases and the J gene lost 4 bases, with 18 bases spanning the gap. The CDR3 is made up of 16 amino acids. The germline V gene has CDR1 LGHDT and CDR2 YNNKEL (reference sequence).

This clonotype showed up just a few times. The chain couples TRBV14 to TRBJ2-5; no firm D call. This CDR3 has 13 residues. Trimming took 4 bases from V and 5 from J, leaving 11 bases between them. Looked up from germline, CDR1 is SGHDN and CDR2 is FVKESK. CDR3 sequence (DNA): TGTGCCAGCAGCCGAGACGGCTGGGAGACCCAGTACTTC. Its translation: CASSRDGWETQYF.

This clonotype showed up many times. The CDR3 DNA reads TGCAGTGCTAGAGACGCGACAGTAAACACTGAAGCTTTCTTT. It codes for CSARDATVNTEAFF. V usage is TRBV20-1 and J usage is TRBJ1-1; D is possibly TRBD1 (5 bases). This CDR3 has 14 residues. Germline V gene lookup returns CDR1 DFQATT and CDR2 SNEGSKA (reference sequence). V lost 0 bases and J 2 bases, leaving 10 bases between the germline ends.

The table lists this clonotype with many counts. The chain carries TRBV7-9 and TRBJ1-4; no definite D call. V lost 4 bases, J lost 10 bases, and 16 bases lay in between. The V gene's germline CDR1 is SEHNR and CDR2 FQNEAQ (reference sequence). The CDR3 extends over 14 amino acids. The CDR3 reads CASSSDAVRRKLFF. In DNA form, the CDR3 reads TGTGCCAGCAGCTCGGACGCTGTGAGGCGAAAACTGTTTTTT. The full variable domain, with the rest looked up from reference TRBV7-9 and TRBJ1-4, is DTGVSQNPRHKITKRGQNVTFRCDPISEHNRLYWYRQTLGQGPEFLTYFQNEAQLEKSRLLSDRFSAERPKGSFSTLEIQRTEQGDSAMYLCASSSDAVRRKLFFGSGTQLSVL.

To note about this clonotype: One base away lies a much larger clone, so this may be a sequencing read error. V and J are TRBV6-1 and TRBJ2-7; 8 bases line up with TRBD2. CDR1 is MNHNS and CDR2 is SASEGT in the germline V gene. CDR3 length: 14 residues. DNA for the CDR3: TGTGCCAGCAGCCCCCGGACTAGCTCCTACGAGCATTACTTC. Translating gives CASSPRTSSYEHYF.